This is a list of T cell receptor beta chains from one sample in a study of response to subunit inactivated influenza vaccine. Each CDR3 protein is one row after TCRdb ran MiXCR on the RT-PCR reads. The table has hundreds of thousands of distinct CDR3 sequences, about 10% seen once. These same records also appear under a second study, on T cells expressing NK-cell markers.

The specimen was PBMCs from blood, collected on the day of vaccination. The receptors shown here come from a man aged 50-60 years who received an inactivated influenza vaccine. CDR3s include the opening cysteine and the closing phenylalanine or tryptophan. A D gene is named only where the DNA matches it firmly. Size is omitted from some rows. Given values are once, few, many or a class for expanded clones.

J: TRBJ1-1
size: NA
D: NA
V: TRBV20-1
DNA: TGCAGTGCAACTACTACAGGGATCGCTGAAGCTTTCTTT
CDR3: CSATTTGIAEAFF

J: TRBJ1-2
size: few
D: NA
V: TRBV12-3/TRBV12-4
DNA: TGTGCCAGCAAGGCAGGGTATGGCTACACCTTC
CDR3: CASKAGYGYTF

J: TRBJ2-7
size: few
D: NA
V: TRBV12-3/TRBV12-4
DNA: TGTGCCAGCAGTTTCTACGCCTACGAGCAGTACTTC
CDR3: CASSFYAYEQYF

J: TRBJ2-5
size: NA
D: TRBD2
V: TRBV27
DNA: TGTGCCACCCAACGACTAGCGGGACTTATTTTCCAAGAGACCCAGTACTTC
CDR3: CATQRLAGLIFQETQYF

J: TRBJ2-1
size: few
D: NA
V: TRBV5-6
DNA: TGTGCCAGCAGCTTTGACCTCAGCAGGGACAATGAGCAGTTCTTC
CDR3: CASSFDLSRDNEQFF

J: TRBJ2-3
size: NA
D: NA
V: TRBV5-1
DNA: TGCGCCTCCAAGCTTGGGGGGCAAAGCACAGATACGCAGTATTTT
CDR3: CASKLGGQSTDTQYF

J: TRBJ1-6
size: NA
D: TRBD1
V: TRBV27
DNA: TGTGCCAGCAGTTTTTCCGGGACAGGAGCTTCACCCCTCCACTTT
CDR3: CASSFSGTGASPLHF

J: TRBJ2-5
size: many
D: NA
V: TRBV5-6
DNA: TGTGCCAGCAGCATCTGGACAGAAGAAGAGACCCAGTACTTC
CDR3: CASSIWTEEETQYF

J: TRBJ1-5
size: NA
D: NA
V: TRBV4-2
DNA: TGTGCCAGCAGCCAAAGGGGTGACACGTATAGCAATCAGCCCCAGCATTTT
CDR3: CASSQRGDTYSNQPQHF

J: TRBJ1-3
size: few
D: NA
V: TRBV7-6
DNA: TGTGCCAGCAGCTTAGAAGCAGGGTTCGGAAACACCATATATTTT
CDR3: CASSLEAGFGNTIYF

J: TRBJ2-3
size: NA
D: TRBD1
V: TRBV5-1
DNA: TGCGCCAGCACCTCTACAGGGGCCCCCTCGACAGATACGCAGTATTTT
CDR3: CASTSTGAPSTDTQYF

J: TRBJ2-1
size: few
D: TRBD2
V: TRBV28
DNA: TGTGCCAGCAGTTCGCTTTCGGGACTAGCGTTGAATGAGCAGTTCTTC
CDR3: CASSSLSGLALNEQFF

J: TRBJ1-4
size: many
D: TRBD1
V: TRBV3-1
DNA: TGTGCCAGCAGCCAAGGGACAGGGACGGGGGAAAAACTGTTTTTT
CDR3: CASSQGTGTGEKLFF

J: TRBJ1-5
size: few
D: NA
V: TRBV12-3/TRBV12-4
DNA: TGTGCCAGCAGTTTAAGTCTCGATCAGCCCCAGCATTTT
CDR3: CASSLSLDQPQHF

J: TRBJ2-1
size: NA
D: NA
V: TRBV5-1
DNA: TGCGCCAGCAGAGCCCCGGGGGCCCCCGTCAATGAGCAGTTCTTC
CDR3: CASRAPGAPVNEQFF

J: TRBJ2-3
size: many
D: TRBD2
V: TRBV20-1
DNA: TGCAGTGCTAGAGTGGTGAGGGAGGGCCGGGGAGATACGCAGTATTTT
CDR3: CSARVVREGRGDTQYF

J: TRBJ2-1
size: NA
D: TRBD2
V: TRBV9
DNA: TGTGCCAGCAGCCCCAATCGACGGGAGGGCTCCTACAATGAGCAGTTCTTC
CDR3: CASSPNRREGSYNEQFF